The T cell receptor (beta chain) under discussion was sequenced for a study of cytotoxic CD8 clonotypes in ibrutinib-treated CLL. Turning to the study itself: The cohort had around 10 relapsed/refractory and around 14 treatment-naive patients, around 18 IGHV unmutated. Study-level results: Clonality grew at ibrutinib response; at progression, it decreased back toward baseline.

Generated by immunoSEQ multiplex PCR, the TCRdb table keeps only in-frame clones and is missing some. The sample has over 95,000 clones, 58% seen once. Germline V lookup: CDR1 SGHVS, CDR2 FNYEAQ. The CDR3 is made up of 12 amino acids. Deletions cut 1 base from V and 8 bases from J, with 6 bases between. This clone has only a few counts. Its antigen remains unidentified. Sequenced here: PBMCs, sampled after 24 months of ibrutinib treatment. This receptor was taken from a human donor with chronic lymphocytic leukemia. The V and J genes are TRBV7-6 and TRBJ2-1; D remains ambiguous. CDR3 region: CASSLGTHEQFF. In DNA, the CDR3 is TGTGCCAGCAGCTTAGGTACCCATGAGCAGTTCTTC.